A few counts support the clone carrying this T cell receptor beta chain. What it recognizes is unknown. The entry originates in a study of type 1 regulatory T cells. Background on the study: T-allo10 is a Tr1-enriched, alloantigen-specific CD4 T cell product made in vitro. Study outcomes and limitations: Compared with non-Tr1 cells, Tr1 cells showed a narrower TCR repertoire.

TCRdb re-called the reads with MiXCR, one entry per CDR3 protein. The table includes approximately 45,000 distinct CDR3 sequences, 9% to 15% detected once. Trimming shortened V by 5 bases and J by 4 bases, and 15 bases separated the two germline ends. The CDR3 is 15 amino acids. Germline CDR1 reads MDHEN; CDR2 reads SYDVKM. The source is a human donor in good health. This chain connects TRBV28 to TRBJ1-3; TRBD1 might be the D (6 bases). The sequenced sample was cultured non-Tr1 T cells, either the whole culture or a sorted T cell fraction (not recorded which). The CDR3: CASSPRGRNGNTIYF. The CDR3 DNA reads TGTGCCAGCAGTCCCAGGGGAAGGAACGGAAACACCATATATTTT.